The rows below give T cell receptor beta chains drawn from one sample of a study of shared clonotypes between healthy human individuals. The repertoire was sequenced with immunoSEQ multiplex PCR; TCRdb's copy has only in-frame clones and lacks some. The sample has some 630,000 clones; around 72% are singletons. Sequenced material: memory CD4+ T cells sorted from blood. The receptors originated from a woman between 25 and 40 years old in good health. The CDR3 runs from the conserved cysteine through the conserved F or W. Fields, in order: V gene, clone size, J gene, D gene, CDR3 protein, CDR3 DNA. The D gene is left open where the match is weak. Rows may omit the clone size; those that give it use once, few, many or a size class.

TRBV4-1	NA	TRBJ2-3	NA	CASSQDSTRTDTQYF	TGCGCCAGCAGCCAAGATTCGACGCGCACAGATACGCAGTATTTT
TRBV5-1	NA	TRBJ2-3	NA	CASSSDQTVPDTQYF	TGCGCCAGCAGCTCGGACCAGACGGTCCCAGATACGCAGTATTTT
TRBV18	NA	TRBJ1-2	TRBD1	CASSRGGDYGYTF	TGTGCCAGCTCTCGAGGGGGCGACTATGGCTACACCTTC
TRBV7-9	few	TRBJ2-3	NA	CASSRDPSFDTQYF	TGTGCCAGCAGCCGGGACCCAAGTTTCGATACGCAGTATTTT
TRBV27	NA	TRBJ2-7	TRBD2	CASSPHRTSGSYEQYF	TGTGCCAGCAGTCCCCATAGGACTAGCGGGAGCTACGAGCAGTACTTC
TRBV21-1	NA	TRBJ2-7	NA	CASSKVGHREGYEQYF	TGTGCCAGCAGCAAAGTTGGCCACAGGGAAGGCTACGAGCAGTACTTC
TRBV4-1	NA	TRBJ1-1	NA	CASSQPPFRSYTEAFF	TGCGCCAGCAGCCAACCCCCATTTAGGAGTTACACTGAAGCTTTCTTT
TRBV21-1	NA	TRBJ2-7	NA	CASTGSADRGPEQYF	TGTGCCAGCACCGGCAGCGCGGACAGGGGGCCCGAGCAGTACTTC
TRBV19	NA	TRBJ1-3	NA	CASGRTESTGNTIYF	TGTGCCAGTGGCCGGACAGAAAGTACTGGAAACACCATATATTTT
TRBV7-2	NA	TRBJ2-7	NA	CASSLVVRVGPYEQYF	TGTGCCAGCAGCTTAGTAGTCCGGGTCGGGCCCTACGAGCAGTACTTC
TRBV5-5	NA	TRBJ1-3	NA	CASSWPDPGNTIYF	TGTGCCAGCAGCTGGCCGGATCCTGGAAACACCATATATTTT
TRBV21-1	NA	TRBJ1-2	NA	CASSKEAQTGYGYTF	TGTGCCAGCAGCAAAGAGGCTCAAACAGGGTATGGCTACACCTTC
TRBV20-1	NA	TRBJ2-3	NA	CSANLLDTQYF	TGCAGTGCTAATCTGCTGGATACGCAGTATTTT
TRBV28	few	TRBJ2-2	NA	CASSPWTKSGELFF	TGTGCCAGCAGTCCCTGGACCAAATCCGGGGAGCTGTTTTTT
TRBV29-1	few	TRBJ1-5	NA	CSARDPDQPQHF	TGCAGCGCCCGGGACCCAGATCAGCCCCAGCATTTT
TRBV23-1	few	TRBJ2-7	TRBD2	CASSQSRRPGLDSYEQYF	TGCGCCAGCAGTCAATCCCGACGCCCGGGACTAGATTCTTACGAGCAGTACTTC
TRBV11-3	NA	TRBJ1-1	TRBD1	CASSKGQGEMNTEAFF	TGTGCCAGCAGCAAGGGACAGGGCGAAATGAACACTGAAGCTTTCTTT
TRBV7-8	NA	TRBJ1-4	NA	CASSSLRVSTNEKLFF	TGTGCCAGCAGCTCGCTCAGGGTTTCAACTAATGAAAAACTGTTTTTT